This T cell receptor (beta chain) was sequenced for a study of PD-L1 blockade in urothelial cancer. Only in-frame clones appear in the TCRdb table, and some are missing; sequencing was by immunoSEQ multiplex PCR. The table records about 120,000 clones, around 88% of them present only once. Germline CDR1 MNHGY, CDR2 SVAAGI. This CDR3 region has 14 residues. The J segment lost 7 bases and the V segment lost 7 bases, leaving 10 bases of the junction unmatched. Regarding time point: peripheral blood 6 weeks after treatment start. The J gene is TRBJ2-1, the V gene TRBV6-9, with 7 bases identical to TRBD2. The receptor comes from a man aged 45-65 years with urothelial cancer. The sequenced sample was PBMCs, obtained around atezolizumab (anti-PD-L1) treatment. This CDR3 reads CASMRTRGDNEQFF. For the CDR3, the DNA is TGTGCCAGCATGCGGACTAGGGGTGATAATGAGCAGTTCTTC.